Sequencing of this TCR beta chain was carried out in a study of T cell responses to AZD1222 COVID-19 vaccine. General study findings and limits: CD4 TCRs associated with vaccination spanned spike, dominating at 160-218 and 743-854. The breadth and depth of Spike-specific TCRs increased once two AZD1222 doses had been given.

A remark on this clone: Antigen specificity is unknown.

This CDR3 spans 18 amino acids. Trimming removed 2 bases at V and 0 bases at J, with 18 bases between. Germline CDR1 MDHEN, CDR2 SYDVKM. Clones were read by immunoSEQ multiplex PCR, and TCRdb kept only the in-frame ones, dropping some. The table includes more than 95,000 clones, around 90% detected once. This sequence originates from an adult in good health. This chain uses TRBV28 with TRBJ2-3; tentative D call: TRBD2 (6 bases). The source material was peripheral blood, sampled on day 0 of MenACWY control vaccination. For the CDR3, the DNA is TGTGCCAGCAGTTTAAGTGCTTGGGAGGAAAAAAGCACAGATACGCAGTATTTT. Its protein is CASSLSAWEEKSTDTQYF.